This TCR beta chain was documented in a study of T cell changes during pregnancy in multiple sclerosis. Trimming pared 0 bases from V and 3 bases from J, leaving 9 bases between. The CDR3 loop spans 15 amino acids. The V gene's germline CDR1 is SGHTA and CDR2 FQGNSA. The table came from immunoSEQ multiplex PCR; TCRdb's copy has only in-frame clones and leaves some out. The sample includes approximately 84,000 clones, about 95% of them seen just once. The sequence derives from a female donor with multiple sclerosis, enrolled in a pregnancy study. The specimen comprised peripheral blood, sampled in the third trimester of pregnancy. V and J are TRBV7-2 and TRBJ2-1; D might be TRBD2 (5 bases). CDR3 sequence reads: CASSLASTNYNEQFF. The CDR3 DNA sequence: TGTGCCAGCAGCTTAGCGTCGACTAACTACAATGAGCAGTTCTTC.